A single sample is the source of the 22 T cell receptor beta chains below, sequenced in a study of CD4+ T cells in melanoma. Assay used: immunoSEQ multiplex PCR; TCRdb lists only in-frame clones, some missing. This sample has 9,000 to 13,000 clones; about 66% occur once, and the top ten carry around 12%. The source material was cells from a culture (not recorded whether cultured in vitro). The receptors come from a human donor with melanoma.

V is TRBV2 and J is TRBJ1-4; 7 positions agree with TRBD1. V trimming: 3 bases; J trimming: 0 bases; junction bases outside the gene matches: 4. Per germline, CDR1 SNHLY and CDR2 FYNNEI. The CDR3 covers 16 residues. The DNA for the CDR3 is TGTGCCAGCAGTGATGAGGGGGCGGCAACTAATGAAAAACTGTTTTTT. Amino acids: CASSDEGAATNEKLFF.

V and J are TRBV7-6 and TRBJ2-2; tentative D call: TRBD2 (7 bases). Germline V gene lookup returns CDR1 SGHVS and CDR2 FNYEAQ. The germline V and J ends were trimmed by 1 base and 5 bases, with 26 bases remaining between them. This CDR3 comprises 20 residues. Written as DNA, the CDR3 is TGTGCCAGCAGCTTAGTCGGTCCAACGCGGGGGCCCGGTGGGACCGGGGAGCTGTTTTTT. This translates into CASSLVGPTRGPGGTGELFF.

The chain has TRBV18 and TRBJ1-5, with TRBD1 matching 7 bases. The V segment lost 3 bases and the J segment 6 bases; nucleotides outside the gene matches: 5. The length of the CDR3 is 14 residues. In germline, CDR1 is KGHSH, CDR2 LQKENI. The CDR3 DNA reads as TGTGCCAGCTCACCTTTGGGACAGACTCAGCCCCAGCATTTT. Protein: CASSPLGQTQPQHF.

This clone was seen more than once but under ten times. V and J are TRBV10-2 and TRBJ1-5; D is perhaps TRBD1 (6 bases). Germline-derived CDR1 and CDR2 are WSHSY and SAAADI. The CDR3 runs to 13 residues. Trimming left V 5 bases short and J 4 bases short, with 9 bases between. Here the CDR3 DNA reads TGCGCCAGCAGTTCACAGGGTAATCAGCCCCAGCATTTT. Translating gives CASSSQGNQPQHF.

Only one count was recorded for this clone. The chain has TRBV21-1 and TRBJ1-4; the table's D call TRBD1 went unverified against the DNA. TRBV21-1 is assigned pseudogene status. The CDR3 runs 16 residues. CDR3 region: CASSKEQGVTNEKLFF. The CDR3 DNA is TGTGCCAGCAGCAAAGAACAGGGGGTTACGAATGAAAAACTGTTTTTT.

This clone was counted only a few times. This chain uses TRBV29-1 with TRBJ2-5; TRBD2 matches at 7 bases. Germline V gene data show CDR1 as SQVTM and CDR2 as ANQGSEA. Trimming cost V 4 bases and J 4 bases; bases outside gene matches: 6. The CDR3 runs 13 residues. The CDR3 nucleotides read TGCAGCGTTGTCTCCGGACTAGGAGAGACCCAGTACTTC. This gives the protein CSVVSGLGETQYF. The variable domain in full, with the rest retrieved from reference TRBV29-1 and TRBJ2-5, is SAVISQKPSRDICQRGTSLTIQCQVDSQVTMMFWYRQQPGQSLTLIATANQGSEATYESGFVIDKFPISRPNLTFSTLTVSNMSPEDSSIYLCSVVSGLGETQYFGPGTRLLVL.

This sequence joins TRBV9 and TRBJ1-2; 10 bases line up with TRBD1. Per the germline V gene, CDR1 is SGDLS and CDR2 is YYNGEE. The CDR3 totals 16 residues. V shed 4 bases and J 7 bases; nucleotides not matched to a gene: 13. CDR3 in DNA: TGTGCCAGCAGCCCGACCGGGACAGGGGAATCTTTTGGCTACACCTTC. This translates into CASSPTGTGESFGYTF. Full variable domain (rest looked up from reference TRBV9 and TRBJ1-2): DSGVTQTPKHLITATGQRVTLRCSPRSGDLSVYWYQQSLDQGLQFLIQYYNGEERAKGNILERFSAQQFPDLHSELNLSSLELGDSALYFCASSPTGTGESFGYTFGSGTRLTVV.

This clone has a single count. This sequence joins TRBV6-6 and TRBJ1-5; D remains unclear. CDR3 length: 14 residues. V shed 5 bases and J shed 5 bases, with 13 bases lying between them. CDR1 is MNHNY, CDR2 SVGAGI, per germline (reference sequence). CDR3 sequence (DNA): TGTGCCAGCAGTCGCCGCAGAACATATCAGCCCCAGCATTTT. It specifies CASSRRRTYQPQHF.

In this sample, this clone turned up a few times. The chain employs TRBV7-8 and TRBJ1-5; perhaps TRBD1 as D (5 bases). CDR3 length equals 15 residues. Trimming removed 1 base at V and 4 bases at J, with 11 bases between. The V gene's germline CDR1 is SGHVS and CDR2 FQNEAQ. The CDR3: CASSLVGVRNQPQHF. Written as DNA, the CDR3 is TGTGCCAGCAGCTTAGTGGGGGTACGGAATCAGCCCCAGCATTTT. The full variable domain, its missing parts supplied by reference TRBV7-8 and TRBJ1-5, is GAGVSQSPRYKVAKRGQDVALRCDPISGHVSLFWYQQALGQGPEFLTYFQNEAQLDKSGLPSDRFFAERPEGSVSTLKIQRTQQEDSAVYLCASSLVGVRNQPQHFGDGTRLSIL.

This sequence joins TRBV7-9 and TRBJ1-3, with no clear D. Germline V gene data show CDR1 as SEHNR and CDR2 as FQNEAQ (reference sequence). This CDR3 has 12 residues. V lost 3 bases, J lost 8 bases, and 8 bases lay in between. CDR3 nucleotides: TGTGCCAGCAGCTTCGGCGGGGACACCATATATTTT. Translating gives CASSFGGDTIYF.

This sequence joins TRBV5-6 and TRBJ1-2, with D unclear. The CDR3 is 14 residues long. V was trimmed by 4 bases and J by 0 bases, leaving 10 bases between them. Germline values: CDR1 SGHDT, CDR2 YYEEEE. The CDR3 is CASSPPGTNYGYTF. The CDR3 DNA is TGTGCCAGCAGCCCCCCCGGTACTAACTATGGCTACACCTTC.

Only a few counts were recorded for this clone. This chain joins TRBV7-3 and TRBJ2-7, with D possibly TRBD2 on 5 matching bases. V was pared by 0 bases and J by 5 bases, with 8 bases between. This CDR3 region has 13 residues. Germline V CDR1 and CDR2: SGHTA, FQGTGA. The DNA of the CDR3 is TGTGCCAGCAGCTTAACCCCCGGGGACGAGCAGTACTTC. This codes for CASSLTPGDEQYF.

This clone showed up just once. The chain joins TRBV5-1 to TRBJ2-5; 7 bases match TRBD1. Germline V CDR1 and CDR2: SGHRS, YFSETQ. V gave up 1 base and J gave up 2 bases; unmatched junction bases: 2. This CDR3 comprises 14 residues. The CDR3 is CASSLMGQQETQYF. The CDR3 DNA is TGCGCCAGCAGCTTGATGGGACAGCAAGAGACCCAGTACTTC.

The V gene is TRBV29-1, the J gene TRBJ2-1; 10 bases are shared with TRBD1. This CDR3 comprises 13 residues. With V trimmed by 3 bases and J by 12 bases, 8 bases remained unmatched. The germline CDR1 and CDR2 sequences are SQVTM and ANQGSEA. The CDR3 protein is CSVDFDRGLGQFF. The CDR3 DNA reads TGCAGCGTTGATTTTGACAGGGGGCTAGGGCAGTTCTTC.

The CDR3 DNA reads as TGTGCCAGCAGTGTCTCCACACACAATGAGCAGTTCTTC. The encoded protein is CASSVSTHNEQFF. The chain has TRBV6-4 and TRBJ2-1, with D unresolved. The CDR3 has 13 residues. Germline loops: CDR1 MRHNA, CDR2 SNTAGT. The V and J ends lost 4 bases and 5 bases respectively, with 9 bases between them.

This clone was picked up a small number of times. This sequence joins TRBV11-2 and TRBJ2-7, with 7 positions matching TRBD2. Germline V CDR1 and CDR2: SGHAT, FQNNGV. The J segment lost 4 bases and the V segment lost 1 base, leaving 7 bases of the junction unmatched. The CDR3 is made up of 15 amino acids. In DNA form, the CDR3 reads TGTGCCAGCAGCTTAGGTACCCAGCGGGGTTACGAGCAGTACTTC. This translates into CASSLGTQRGYEQYF.

The chain combines TRBV19 with TRBJ1-1, with D possibly being TRBD1 (5 bases). The V gene's germline CDR1 is LNHDA and CDR2 SQIVND (reference sequence). This CDR3 has 14 amino acids. Deletions cut 9 bases from V and 3 bases from J, with 17 bases between. The CDR3 sequence: CASRDFYQDTEAFF. In nucleotides, the CDR3 is TGTGCCAGCCGGGACTTCTACCAGGACACTGAAGCTTTCTTT.

The chain is built from TRBV4-1 and TRBJ1-2, with a weak D call TRBD1 (6 bases). Germline V lookup: CDR1 MGHRA, CDR2 YSYEKL. The CDR3 consists of 15 residues. V lost 0 bases, J lost 8 bases, and 16 bases lay in between. For the CDR3, the DNA is TGCGCCAGCAGCCAAGATCCCCAGGGGAAGAACGGCTACACCTTC. Protein sequence: CASSQDPQGKNGYTF.

The rearrangement uses TRBV11-1 and TRBJ2-7; 7 bases are a match to TRBD1. Germline V gene lookup returns CDR1 SGHAT and CDR2 FQDESV (reference sequence). CDR3 length equals 14 residues. V was pared by 5 bases and J by 7 bases, with 11 bases of the junction left unmatched. This CDR3 reads CASSRLGQRGEQYF. CDR3 in DNA: TGTGCCAGCAGCCGCCTGGGACAGCGCGGAGAGCAGTACTTC.

The chain carries TRBV6-1 and TRBJ2-2; 10 nucleotides match TRBD1. Germline V gene sequence: CDR1 MNHNS, CDR2 SASEGT. V shed 4 bases and J 7 bases; nucleotides not matched to a gene: 6. CDR3 size: 15 residues. CDR3 bases: TGTGCCAGCAGTGGATTGGGACAGGGGTACGGGGAGCTGTTTTTT. Encoded protein: CASSGLGQGYGELFF.

The chain joins TRBV5-1 to TRBJ2-7; D could derive from TRBD1 or TRBD2 (6 bases each). The CDR3 spans 17 residues. Between the trimmed V and J ends, which lost 0 bases and 7 bases, there was a span of 23 bases. Germline V lookup: CDR1 SGHRS, CDR2 YFSETQ. The CDR3 here is CASSLALPPSQGGEQYF. In DNA, the CDR3 is TGCGCCAGCAGCTTGGCACTTCCCCCGTCACAGGGAGGTGAGCAGTACTTC.

J is TRBJ2-7 and V is TRBV7-9; 7 nucleotides line up with TRBD2. The CDR3 extends over 19 amino acids. Trimming took 1 base from V and 2 from J; bases not matched to a gene: 17. CDR1 SEHNR and CDR2 FQNEAQ come from the germline V gene (reference sequence). The CDR3 sequence is CASSLESGARVSSPYEQYF. CDR3 coding DNA: TGTGCCAGCAGCTTAGAGAGCGGGGCCAGGGTTTCTTCACCCTACGAGCAGTACTTC. The full variable domain, its missing parts supplied by reference TRBV7-9 and TRBJ2-7, is DTGVSQNPRHKITKRGQNVTFRCDPISEHNRLYWYRQTLGQGPEFLTYFQNEAQLEKSRLLSDRFSAERPKGSFSTLEIQRTEQGDSAMYLCASSLESGARVSSPYEQYFGPGTRLTVT.